These 13 T cell receptor beta chains originate from one sample sequenced in a study of blood T cell repertoires in COVID-19. This table comes from immunoSEQ multiplex PCR, and its TCRdb copy is limited to in-frame clones, with some not included. Of 140,000 to 150,000 clones listed, approximately 80% were seen once; the top ten hold 1.9%. Source material: peripheral blood. The source of these receptors is a woman aged 60-75 years with acute or convalescent COVID-19.

This clone was seen a handful of times. V is TRBV2 and J is TRBJ2-1, with D uncertain. Trimming took off 3 bases at V and 5 bases at J, with 5 bases between the two ends. From germline, CDR1 is SNHLY and CDR2 FYNNEI. The CDR3 runs to 12 residues. The CDR3 loop is CASSDRNNEQFF. CDR3 coding DNA: TGTGCCAGCAGTGACAGGAACAATGAGCAGTTCTTC.

The chain uses TRBV5-4 and TRBJ2-2; D perhaps matches TRBD2 (7 bases). CDR1 is SGHNT and CDR2 is YYREEE in the germline V gene (reference sequence). V was shortened by 7 bases and J by 5 bases, with 21 bases between the two germline ends. The CDR3 is 16 residues long. CDR3 DNA sequence: TGTGCCAGCGGGGCTTCTGCGGGGGCGAGAACCGGGGAGCTGTTTTTT. Translating it yields CASGASAGARTGELFF.

The J gene is TRBJ2-5, the V gene TRBV5-6; tentatively, D is TRBD2 (5 bases). Per the germline V gene, CDR1 is SGHDT and CDR2 is YYEEEE. V was pared by 1 base and J by 5 bases, with 9 bases between. The CDR3 has 13 residues. CDR3: CASSLTRPETQYF. The CDR3 DNA is TGTGCCAGCAGCTTGACTAGGCCTGAGACCCAGTACTTC. Full variable domain (remainder filled in from reference TRBV5-6 and TRBJ2-5): DAGVTQSPTHLIKTRGQQVTLRCSPKSGHDTVSWYQQALGQGPQFIFQYYEEEERQRGNFPDRFSGHQFPNYSSELNVNALLLGDSALYLCASSLTRPETQYFGPGTRLLVL.

The genes are TRBV5-4 and TRBJ1-1; perhaps TRBD1 as D (5 bases). Trimming took off 0 bases at V and 1 base at J, with 10 bases between the two ends. The CDR3 spans 15 residues. CDR1 is SGHNT, CDR2 YYREEE, per germline (reference sequence). The CDR3 sequence is CASSLGPGQNTEAFF. Here the CDR3 DNA reads TGTGCCAGCAGCTTGGGGCCAGGGCAGAACACTGAAGCTTTCTTT.

This rearrangement joins TRBV7-9 to TRBJ2-7; D is possibly TRBD1 (5 bases). Germline values: CDR1 SEHNR, CDR2 FQNEAQ (reference sequence). The V end was cut by 3 bases, the J end by 9 bases, with 15 bases between. The CDR3 spans 13 residues. CDR3 loop: CASSLQGRVGQYF. CDR3 sequence (DNA): TGTGCCAGCAGCTTGCAGGGTAGAGTGGGGCAGTACTTC.

The rearrangement links TRBV28 to TRBJ2-7; TRBD2 aligns across 8 bases. The CDR3 loop spans 17 amino acids. With V trimmed by 2 bases and J by 5 bases, 14 bases remained unmatched. Germline V gene lookup returns CDR1 MDHEN and CDR2 SYDVKM. CDR3 residues: CASSLIAGQSTGDEQYF. In DNA form, the CDR3 reads TGTGCCAGCAGTTTAATAGCGGGACAATCAACTGGCGACGAGCAGTACTTC.

The chain combines TRBV5-6 with TRBJ2-7, with 7 bases fitting TRBD1. Germline assignment: CDR1 SGHDT and CDR2 YYEEEE. The V segment lost 4 bases and the J segment 6 bases; nucleotides outside the gene matches: 10. The length of the CDR3 is 14 residues. In DNA, the CDR3 is TGTGCCAGCAGCCCACCCGACAGGGTTGGCGAGCAGTACTTC. Its translation: CASSPPDRVGEQYF.

The V call is TRBV4-2, the J call TRBJ2-2; TRBD2 matches at 14 bases. With V trimmed by 0 bases and J by 8 bases, 11 bases remained unmatched. The germline V gene has CDR1 LGHNA and CDR2 YNFKEQ. The length of the CDR3 is 19 residues. The CDR3 spells CASSQEDPGLAGVGGELFF. CDR3 nucleotides: TGTGCCAGCAGCCAAGAGGATCCGGGACTAGCGGGAGTAGGGGGGGAGCTGTTTTTT.

The rearrangement links TRBV27 to TRBJ2-1, with D possibly being TRBD2 (6 bases). In germline, CDR1 is MNHEY, CDR2 SMNVEV (reference sequence). The CDR3 loop spans 13 amino acids. V lost 5 bases, J lost 10 bases, and 15 bases lay in between. DNA for the CDR3: TGTGCCAGCAGTCCAGGGACTGCCCCCGAGCAGTTCTTC. The encoded protein is CASSPGTAPEQFF.

The genes are TRBV10-3 and TRBJ2-1, with D possibly TRBD2 on 6 matching bases. CDR1 and CDR2 (germline): ENHRY, SYGVKD. Trimming removed 6 bases from V and 5 bases from J, with 8 bases in between. The CDR3 runs 12 residues. CDR3: CAIRGLNNEQFF. The DNA for the CDR3 is TGTGCCATCAGGGGACTTAACAATGAGCAGTTCTTC.

For the CDR3, the DNA is TGTGCCAGCAGCCGTTCAGGGTTGCCTGAGCAGTTCTTC. Its translation is CASSRSGLPEQFF. The V and J genes are TRBV11-3 and TRBJ2-1; D may be TRBD1 (5 bases). The CDR3 length is 13 residues. Germline lookup yields CDR1 SGHNT and CDR2 YENEEA. V was clipped by 5 bases and J by 9 bases, with 14 bases between them. Full variable domain (outside the CDR3, taken from reference TRBV11-3 and TRBJ2-1): EAGVVQSPRYKIIEKKQPVAFWCNPISGHNTLYWYLQNLGQGPELLIRYENEEAVDDSQLPKDRFSAERLKGVDSTLKIQPAELGDSAVYLCASSRSGLPEQFFGPGTRLTVL.

The V gene is TRBV24-1, the J gene TRBJ2-2; D is unresolved. The CDR3 is 13 residues long. The V and J ends lost 9 bases and 0 bases respectively, with 7 bases between them. Germline values: CDR1 KGHDR, CDR2 SFDVKD. CDR3 region: CATSPSNTGELFF. In DNA, the CDR3 is TGTGCCACCTCTCCTTCGAACACCGGGGAGCTGTTTTTT.

This clone was found a few times. J is TRBJ2-3 and V is TRBV5-6; D call uncertain. The CDR3 contains 16 residues. Trimming shortened V by 2 bases and J by 6 bases, and 19 bases separated the two germline ends. CDR1 is SGHDT, CDR2 YYEEEE, per germline. CDR3 coding DNA: TGTGCCAGCAGCTTTTTTGTAGCCACCTACTTGGATACGCAGTATTTT. Amino acid sequence: CASSFFVATYLDTQYF.